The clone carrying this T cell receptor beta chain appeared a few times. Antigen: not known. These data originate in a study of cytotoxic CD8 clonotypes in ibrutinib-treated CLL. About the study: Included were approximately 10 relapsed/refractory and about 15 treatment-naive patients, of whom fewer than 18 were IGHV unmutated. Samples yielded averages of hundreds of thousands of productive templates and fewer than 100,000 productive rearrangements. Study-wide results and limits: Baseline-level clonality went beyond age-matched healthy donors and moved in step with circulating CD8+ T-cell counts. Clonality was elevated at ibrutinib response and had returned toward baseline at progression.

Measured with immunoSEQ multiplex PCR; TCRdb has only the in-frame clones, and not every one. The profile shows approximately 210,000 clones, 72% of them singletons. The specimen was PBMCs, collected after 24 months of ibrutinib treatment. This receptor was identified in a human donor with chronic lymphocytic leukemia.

The CDR3 loop is CASSNGEVYGYTF. CDR3 nucleotides: TGTGCCAGCAGTAACGGGGAGGTCTATGGCTACACCTTC. This chain uses TRBV27 with TRBJ1-2; D gene ambiguous. Germline V lookup: CDR1 MNHEY, CDR2 SMNVEV (reference sequence). With 5 bases removed from V and 4 bases from J, the gap between germline ends came to 11 bases. The CDR3 is 13 residues long.